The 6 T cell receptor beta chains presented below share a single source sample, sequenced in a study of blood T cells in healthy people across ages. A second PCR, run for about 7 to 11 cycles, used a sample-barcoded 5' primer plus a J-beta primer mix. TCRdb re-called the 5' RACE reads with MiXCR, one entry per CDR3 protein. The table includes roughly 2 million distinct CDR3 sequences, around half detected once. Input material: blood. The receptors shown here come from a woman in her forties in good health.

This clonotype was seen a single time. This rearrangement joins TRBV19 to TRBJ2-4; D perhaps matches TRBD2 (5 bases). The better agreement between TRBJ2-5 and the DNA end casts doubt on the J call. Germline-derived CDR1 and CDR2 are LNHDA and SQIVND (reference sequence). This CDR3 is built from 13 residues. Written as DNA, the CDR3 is TGTGCCAGTCGGACTCACGTTCACGAGACCCAGTACTTC. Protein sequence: CASRTHVHETQYF.

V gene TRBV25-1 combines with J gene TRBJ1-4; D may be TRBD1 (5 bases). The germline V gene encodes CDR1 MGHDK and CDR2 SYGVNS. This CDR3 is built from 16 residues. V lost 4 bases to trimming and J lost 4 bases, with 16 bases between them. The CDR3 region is CASSGGLRGRNEKLFF. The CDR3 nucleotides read TGTGCCAGCAGTGGGGGGTTGAGGGGCCGTAATGAAAAACTGTTTTTT. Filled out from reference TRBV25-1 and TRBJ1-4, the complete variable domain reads EADIYQTPRYLVIGTGKKITLECSQTMGHDKMYWYQQDPGMELHLIHYSYGVNSTEKGDLSSESTVSRIRTEHFPLTLESARPSHTSQYLCASSGGLRGRNEKLFFGSGTQLSVL.

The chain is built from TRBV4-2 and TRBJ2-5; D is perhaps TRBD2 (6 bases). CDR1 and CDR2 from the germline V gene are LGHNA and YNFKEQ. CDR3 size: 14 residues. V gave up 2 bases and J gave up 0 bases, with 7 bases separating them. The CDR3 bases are TGTGCCAGCAGCCAACCGGGAGACCAAGAGACCCAGTACTTC. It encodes CASSQPGDQETQYF.

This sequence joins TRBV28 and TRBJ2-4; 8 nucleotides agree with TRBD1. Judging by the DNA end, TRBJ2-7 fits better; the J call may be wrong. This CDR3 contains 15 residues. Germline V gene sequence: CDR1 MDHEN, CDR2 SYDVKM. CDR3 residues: CASSSGTGDLYEQYF. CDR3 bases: TGTGCCAGCAGTTCCGGGACAGGTGATCTCTACGAGCAGTACTTC.

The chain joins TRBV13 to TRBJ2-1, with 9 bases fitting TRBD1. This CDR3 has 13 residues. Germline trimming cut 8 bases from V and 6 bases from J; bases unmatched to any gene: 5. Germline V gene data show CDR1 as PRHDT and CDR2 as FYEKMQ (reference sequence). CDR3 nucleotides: TGTGCCAGCTTCCTACAGGGGGCCAATGAGCAGTTCTTC. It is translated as CASFLQGANEQFF.

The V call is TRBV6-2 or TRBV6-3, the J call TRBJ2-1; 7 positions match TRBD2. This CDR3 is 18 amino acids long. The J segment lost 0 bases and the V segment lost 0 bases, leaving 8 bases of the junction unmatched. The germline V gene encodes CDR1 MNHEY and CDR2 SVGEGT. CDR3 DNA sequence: TGTGCCAGCAGTTACTCGCCGACTAGCCGTAGCTCCTACAATGAGCAGTTCTTC. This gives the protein CASSYSPTSRSSYNEQFF.